The present T cell receptor beta chain was sequenced within a study of shared clonotypes between healthy human individuals. Study details: Three plates were used per donor for CD4 naive, three for CD4 memory, two for CD8 naive and one for CD8 memory.

Study results and limitations: In general, naive subsets displayed greater estimated richness than memory subsets did. Only a few donors were included, so the genetic and exposure-history diversity represented was limited.

For this clone: Its antigen is still unknown. Other nucleotide sequences from this sample produce the same CDR3.

Measured with immunoSEQ multiplex PCR; TCRdb has only the in-frame clones, and not every one. Of 1.4 million to 1.5 million clones in the sample, roughly 95% were seen once. Source material: naive CD4+ T cells sorted from blood. Subset specified: CD45RA+ positively selected. The sequence came from a man aged 25-45 years in good health.

CDR3 loop: CASSVGAGTSYEQYF. The CDR3 DNA sequence: TGTGCCAGCAGCGTAGGAGCGGGAACTTCCTACGAGCAGTACTTC. The J gene is TRBJ2-7, the V gene TRBV9, with 7 bases matching TRBD2. Germline V gene data show CDR1 as SGDLS and CDR2 as YYNGEE. After removal of 0 bases from V and 1 base from J, the junction contained 4 bases not matched to a gene. The CDR3 has 15 amino acids.